This TCR beta chain emerged from a study of cytomegalovirus exposure and HLA in healthy donors. Findings and caveats of the study: TCR beta V- and J-gene trimming, according to a later analysis, was linked to a missense DCLRE1C variant. Accurate predictions that matched the HLA-A and HLA-B alleles of most subjects were reportedly made from TCR beta sequences. Per published reports, the classifier diagnosed cytomegalovirus status with high specificity and sensitivity.

The PCR made use of 60 Vbeta and 13 Jbeta primers. Sequenced by immunoSEQ multiplex PCR; TCRdb stores in-frame clones only, minus some. With roughly 110,000 clones in the sample, the ten largest clones hold around 7%. Germline assignment: CDR1 SGHTA and CDR2 FQGNSA. This CDR3 comprises 15 residues. V shed 5 bases, J shed 3 bases, and the junction held 8 bases outside the gene matches. Comments on this clone: Its target is not known.

Though probably carrying unrecorded immune exposures, donors were nominally healthy at sampling. This TCR was sampled from a man aged 40-55 years in good health and CMV-seropositive. Sequencing was performed on PBMCs. The chain couples TRBV7-2 to TRBJ2-5; 8 bases are shared with TRBD2. The chain's CDR3 is CASSPLGREEETQYF. DNA of the CDR3: TGTGCCAGCAGCCCATTAGGGCGGGAGGAAGAGACCCAGTACTTC.